Presented here are 7 T cell receptor beta chains from one specimen sequenced in a study of T cells after yellow fever vaccination. TCRdb passed the 5' RACE reads through MiXCR, listing each CDR3 protein once. The repertoire holds roughly 500,000 distinct CDR3 sequences, with roughly 19% as singletons. The material was PBMCs, obtained 15 days after the yellow fever booster vaccination. These receptor sequences come from a man aged 25-40 years who received the YFV17D yellow fever vaccine.

This clonotype was seen more than once but under ten times. The chain couples TRBV29-1 to TRBJ2-6; no definite D call. V lost 8 bases, J lost 1 base, and 6 bases lay in between. This CDR3 has 12 amino acids. CDR1 is SQVTM, CDR2 ANQGSEA, per germline. CDR3 region: CSFLSGANVLTF. The CDR3 DNA reads as TGCAGCTTTTTATCTGGGGCCAACGTCCTGACTTTC.

The rearrangement links TRBV7-6 to TRBJ2-1; no firm D call. V was cut by 0 bases and J by 7 bases, with 16 bases left in between. The germline gives CDR1 SGHVS, CDR2 FNYEAQ. This CDR3 comprises 16 residues. The CDR3 here is CASSLASRAPGNEQFF. CDR3 sequence (DNA): TGTGCCAGCAGCTTAGCCTCAAGGGCGCCTGGGAATGAGCAGTTCTTC.

The chain's CDR3 is CAWSVLGGWGEQYF. The CDR3 nucleotides are TGTGCCTGGAGTGTACTAGGTGGTTGGGGCGAGCAGTACTTC. The chain combines TRBV30 with TRBJ2-7; D might be TRBD2 (5 bases). Per germline, CDR1 GTSNPN and CDR2 SVGIG (reference sequence). CDR3 length: 14 amino acids. Trimming shortened V by 0 bases and J by 6 bases, and 15 bases separated the two germline ends.

This clonotype has a handful of counts. The chain links TRBV29-1 to TRBJ2-2, with D tentatively TRBD1 (6 bases). V lost 6 bases and J 1 base, leaving 6 bases between the germline ends. CDR3 length: 12 amino acids. Germline CDR1 reads SQVTM; CDR2 reads ANQGSEA. The CDR3, as DNA: TGCAGCGTCAGGGGGAACACCGGGGAGCTGTTTTTT. Residues: CSVRGNTGELFF.

The chain joins TRBV6-1 to TRBJ2-7; D unclear. Trimming cost V 1 base and J 3 bases, with 4 bases left between them. The germline V gene encodes CDR1 MNHNS and CDR2 SASEGT. This CDR3 is 12 amino acids long. The CDR3 sequence is CASSEVGYEQYF. For the CDR3, the DNA is TGTGCCAGCAGTGAAGTAGGCTACGAGCAGTACTTC.

This clonotype has just one count. This chain uses TRBV15 with TRBJ2-1; the match to TRBD1 covers 8 bases. Trimming at V came to 3 bases and at J to 6 bases, leaving 4 bases not matched to a gene. The CDR3 covers 14 residues. Germline CDR1 is LNHNV and CDR2 is YYDKDF (reference sequence). CDR3 loop: CATSRDRVPNEQFF. The CDR3 DNA is TGTGCCACCAGCAGGGACAGGGTTCCCAATGAGCAGTTCTTC. The complete variable domain, with remaining parts taken from reference TRBV15 and TRBJ2-1, reads DAMVIQNPRYQVTQFGKPVTLSCSQTLNHNVMYWYQQKSSQAPKLLFHYYDKDFNNEADTPDNFQSRRPNTSFCFLDIRSPGLGDTAMYLCATSRDRVPNEQFFGPGTRLTVL.

This clonotype was seen more than once but under ten times. J is TRBJ2-6 and V is TRBV6-5; D not resolved. Looked up from germline, CDR1 is MNHEY and CDR2 is SVGAGI. The CDR3 is 17 residues long. The germline V and J ends were trimmed by 0 bases and 1 base, with 10 bases remaining between them. For the CDR3, the DNA is TGTGCCAGCAGTTACTCACTACCTGATTCTGGGGCCAACGTCCTGACTTTC. Translation gives CASSYSLPDSGANVLTF.